The following is a TCR beta chain sequence with its context. The antigen it binds to is not known. No much larger clonotype is one base removed from it; base qualities were not supplied. The library was produced with PCR. TCRdb lists the instrument as Illumina HiSeq 2500. Molecular barcoding was employed in the preparation of TCR libraries, with unique molecular identifiers being used to normalize TCRbeta repertoire quantification. TCRdb reprocessing: public reads trimmed at Q25 with fastp, clones called with MiXCR, in-frame beta chains kept. A single entry per CDR3 protein holds the most common genes and DNA from its merged rows. The sample has 440,000 or so distinct CDR3 sequences on record, approximately 41% of them singletons. 25% to 30% of the sample goes to the ten largest clones. V drops 5 bases and J drops 4 bases, leaving 8 bases in between. CDR1 and CDR2 are read off the germline V gene as KGHSH and LQKENI. The cysteine opens and the phenylalanine closes a CDR3 of 12 amino acids. CDR3 DNA only is kept here, 36 bases in frame from base 1.

The label giving this sample's treatment or condition can be read as: allogeneic hematopoietic cell transplantation with graft depleted of TCRalphabeta T cells and CD19 B cells. The children who served as transplant recipients had been given grafts of TCRalphabeta/CD19-depleted allogeneic hematopoietic cells. These data are taken from a study of T-cell reconstitution after alpha-beta-depleted transplantation in children (dated by TCRdb to about 2016). Study-wide context: The study quantitatively tracked T-cell immune reconstitution after TCRalphabeta/CD19-depleted allogeneic hematopoietic cell transplantation in children using TCR repertoire profiling. Overall study results and their limits: The frequencies of hyperexpanded clones fell over the following months, and after one year, T-cell counts and TCRbeta diversity were mostly attributed to newly produced T cells. In some patients, high TCRbeta diversity at day 60 was attributed to recipient T cells and intrathymic progenitors that had survived conditioning. Apparently early alphabetaT-cell count recovery about two months after transplant reportedly relied on only several hundred rapidly expanded clones derived from non-depleted graft cells.

The origin of this receptor is a girl aged 2 to 9 with aplastic anemia, due to receive a stem cell transplant. Rearrangement joined TRBV18 to TRBJ2-5, with no reliable assignment of the D segment. Here the sequenced sample was PBMCs, taken before TCRalphabeta/CD19-depleted stem cell transplant. CDR3 sequence: CASSAAGETQYF. The nucleotides read TGTGCCAGCTCAGCTGCCGGAGAGACCCAGTACTTC.